This is a list of T cell receptor beta chains from one sample in a study of CD8 T cells in Susac syndrome. A single record per CDR3 protein comes from TCRdb applying MiXCR to the immunoSEQ multiplex PCR reads. This repertoire shows about 130,000 distinct CDR3 sequences, roughly 95% found once; its top ten account for more than 0.095%. Sequenced sample: CD4+ T cells from PBMCs. These receptors were collected from a human donor in good health. The CDR3 runs from the conserved cysteine through the conserved F or W. Each record gives: J gene, V gene, D gene, clone size, CDR3 protein, CDR3 DNA. D genes are given only for firm matches. Size is omitted from some rows. Given values are once, few, many or a class for expanded clones.

TRBJ2-7	TRBV6-5	TRBD2	.	CASSRLAGGNYEQYF	TGTGCCAGCAGTAGACTAGCGGGAGGTAACTACGAGCAGTACTTC
TRBJ2-1	TRBV5-5	.	.	CASSSTGTRDNEQFF	TGTGCCAGCAGCTCCACCGGGACCAGAGACAATGAGCAGTTCTTC
TRBJ2-5	TRBV29-1	.	.	CSVVGGSQETQYF	TGCAGCGTTGTGGGAGGTAGCCAAGAGACCCAGTACTTC
TRBJ2-1	TRBV6-2/TRBV6-3	.	.	CASSSLPSGLDNNF	TGTGCCAGCAGCTCTTTACCTTCGGGGCTCGACAATAATTTC
TRBJ2-1	TRBV2	.	.	CASSEWGQGRGNEQFF	TGTGCCAGCAGTGAGTGGGGGCAGGGAAGGGGAAATGAGCAGTTCTTC
TRBJ2-7	TRBV19	.	once	CASSITGTYEQYF	TGTGCCAGTAGTATCACCGGGACCTACGAGCAGTACTTC
TRBJ2-1	TRBV29-1	.	once	CSVEGSSGGGFSSYNEQFF	TGCAGCGTTGAAGGGTCCTCGGGGGGCGGTTTCAGCTCCTACAATGAGCAGTTCTTC
TRBJ2-4	TRBV5-6	TRBD1	.	CASSLNADRGMELKNIQYF	TGTGCCAGCAGCTTAAACGCGGACAGGGGTATGGAACTCAAAAACATTCAGTACTTC
TRBJ2-5	TRBV7-9	.	.	CASSSPNRETQYF	TGTGCTAGCAGCTCGCCCAACCGGGAGACCCAGTACTTC
TRBJ2-7	TRBV7-2	TRBD2	.	CASSLGLAGGPSGEQYF	TGTGCCAGCAGCTTAGGACTAGCGGGAGGGCCGAGTGGCGAGCAGTACTTC
TRBJ2-5	TRBV28	TRBD1	.	CASSLFGTGMQETQYF	TGTGCCAGCAGTTTATTCGGGACAGGGATGCAAGAGACCCAGTACTTC
TRBJ2-1	TRBV19	.	.	CASSQAGTSYNEQFF	TGTGCCAGTAGTCAGGCAGGGACCTCCTACAATGAGCAGTTCTTC
TRBJ2-7	TRBV2	TRBD2	.	CASSRLAGATYEQYF	TGTGCCAGCAGTCGGCTAGCGGGAGCAACCTACGAGCAGTACTTC
TRBJ1-2	TRBV2	.	.	CASSPQAQPNYGYTF	TGTGCCAGCAGCCCACAGGCCCAACCAAACTATGGCTACACCTTC
TRBJ1-1	TRBV3-1	.	.	CASSQDPGGLNSAFF	TGTGCCAGCAGCCAAGATCCGGGGGGGTTAAATAGTGCTTTCTTT
TRBJ1-4	TRBV4-1	TRBD1	once	CASSITTGTVNEKLFF	TGCGCCAGCAGCATAACGACCGGGACAGTGAATGAAAAACTGTTTTTT
TRBJ2-5	TRBV5-1	.	.	CASSFRGQETQYF	TGCGCCAGCAGCTTTCGGGGGCAAGAGACCCAGTACTTC
TRBJ1-1	TRBV3-1	.	.	CASSQSGGEAFF	TGTGCCAGCAGCCAATCAGGAGGGGAAGCTTTCTTT
TRBJ1-1	TRBV28	.	.	CASRSTTREAFF	TGTGCCAGCAGGAGTACCACACGGGAAGCTTTCTTT
TRBJ2-1	TRBV2	.	.	CASAGQRYNEQFF	TGTGCCAGCGCGGGACAGAGATACAATGAGCAGTTCTTC
TRBJ2-5	TRBV6-5	.	.	CASISWAKGQEETQYF	TGTGCCAGCATTTCCTGGGCCAAGGGACAAGAAGAGACCCAGTACTTC
TRBJ1-5	TRBV19	.	.	CASSMTGSNQPQHF	TGTGCCAGTAGTATGACGGGAAGCAATCAGCCCCAGCATTTT
TRBJ2-4	TRBV29-1	.	.	CSARTGRLAKNIQYF	TGCAGCGCCCGGACGGGTAGATTAGCCAAAAACATTCAGTACTTC
TRBJ2-5	TRBV4-1	.	.	CASSQGIPEGETQYF	TGCGCCAGCAGCCAAGGGATCCCGGAGGGGGAGACCCAGTACTTC
TRBJ2-3	TRBV5-1	.	once	CASSLGYGGTDTQYF	TGCGCCAGCAGCTTGGGCTACGGGGGAACAGATACGCAGTATTTT
TRBJ1-1	TRBV5-1	.	once	CASSEDGDTEAFF	TGCGCCAGCAGCGAGGACGGGGACACTGAAGCTTTCTTT
TRBJ2-2	TRBV5-4	.	.	CASSLVGNTGELFF	TGTGCCAGCAGCTTGGTGGGGAACACCGGGGAGCTGTTTTTT
TRBJ2-5	TRBV5-1	.	.	CASSLRPQGGETQYF	TGCGCCAGCAGCTTGCGACCCCAGGGCGGGGAGACCCAGTACTTC
TRBJ2-7	TRBV6-1	.	.	CAINPRGQVASYEQYF	TGTGCCATCAACCCCCGGGGTCAGGTCGCCTCCTACGAGCAGTACTTC
TRBJ1-2	TRBV24-1	.	.	CATSDSGGGLNYGYTF	TGTGCCACCAGTGACAGCGGGGGAGGCCTTAACTATGGCTACACCTTC
TRBJ2-5	TRBV29-1	.	.	CSVEGTQETQYF	TGCAGCGTTGAAGGTACACAAGAGACCCAGTACTTC
TRBJ2-2	TRBV7-2	.	.	CASSLWEHGELFF	TGTGCCAGCAGCTTGTGGGAGCACGGGGAGCTGTTTTTT
TRBJ1-3	TRBV7-9	TRBD1	once	CASSPRTGSSGNTIYF	TGTGCCAGCAGCCCTAGGACAGGGAGCTCTGGAAACACCATATATTTT
TRBJ2-1	TRBV3-1	.	.	CASSQDPGGANEQFF	TGTGCCAGCAGCCAAGATCCTGGGGGGGCTAATGAGCAGTTCTTC
TRBJ2-7	TRBV28	.	.	CASRRGSYEQYF	TGTGCCTCTCGCCGGGGGAGCTACGAGCAGTACTTC
TRBJ1-1	TRBV20-1	.	.	CSARDDSRNTEAFF	TGCAGTGCTAGAGATGACAGCAGGAACACTGAAGCTTTCTTT
TRBJ2-7	TRBV28	.	.	CASILLVKRSYEQYF	TGTGCCAGCATTTTACTCGTAAAGAGAAGCTACGAGCAGTACTTC
TRBJ1-2	TRBV2	.	.	CASSDVRRYGYTF	TGTGCCAGCAGTGACGTAAGGCGATATGGCTACACCTTC
TRBJ2-1	TRBV7-2	TRBD2	.	CASSLRTRNYNEQFF	TGTGCCAGCAGCCTCCGGACTAGGAACTACAATGAGCAGTTCTTC
TRBJ2-7	TRBV3-1	.	.	CASSRSVTHPYEQYF	TGTGCCAGCAGCCGGTCGGTAACTCACCCCTACGAGCAGTACTTC
TRBJ2-7	TRBV5-1	.	.	CASSLEAVSYEQYF	TGCGCCAGCAGCTTGGAGGCGGTTTCCTACGAGCAGTACTTC
TRBJ2-3	TRBV7-2	.	.	CASSSDRTDTQYF	TGTGCCAGCAGTTCGGACAGAACAGATACGCAGTATTTT
TRBJ2-3	TRBV15	TRBD2	.	CATSRGSGRADTQYF	TGTGCCACCAGCAGGGGATCAGGGAGGGCAGATACGCAGTATTTT
TRBJ2-7	TRBV12-3/TRBV12-4	.	.	CASSNRYEQYF	TGTGCCAGCAGCAACCGCTACGAGCAGTACTTC
TRBJ2-3	TRBV15	TRBD2	.	CATSKRLPIAGAPDTQYF	TGTGCCACCAGTAAGAGACTCCCGATAGCGGGAGCCCCAGATACGCAGTATTTT
TRBJ2-7	TRBV7-2	TRBD2	once	CASSPAGGLQYF	TGTGCCAGCAGCCCAGCGGGGGGTCTGCAGTACTTC
TRBJ1-1	TRBV27	.	.	CASSPPTGLAFF	TGTGCCAGCAGTCCTCCGACGGGCTTAGCTTTCTTT
TRBJ1-2	TRBV5-1	.	.	CASSLRGRGGYGYTF	TGCGCCAGCAGCTTGAGAGGCAGGGGAGGGTATGGCTACACCTTC
TRBJ2-7	TRBV12-3/TRBV12-4	.	.	CASSFRQGGEQYF	TGTGCCAGCAGTTTTCGGCAGGGAGGCGAGCAGTACTTC